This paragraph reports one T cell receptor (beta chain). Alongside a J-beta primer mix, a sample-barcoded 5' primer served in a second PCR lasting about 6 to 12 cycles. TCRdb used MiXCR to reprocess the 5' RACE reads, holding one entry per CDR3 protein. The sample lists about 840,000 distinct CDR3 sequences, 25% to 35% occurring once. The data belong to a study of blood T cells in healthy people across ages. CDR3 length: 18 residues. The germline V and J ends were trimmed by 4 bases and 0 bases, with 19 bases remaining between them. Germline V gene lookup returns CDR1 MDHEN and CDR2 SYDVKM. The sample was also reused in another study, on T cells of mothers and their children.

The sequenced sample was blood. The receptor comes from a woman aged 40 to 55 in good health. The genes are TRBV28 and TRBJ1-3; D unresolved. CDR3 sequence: CASSWRNSRLISGNTIYF. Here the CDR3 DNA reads TGTGCCAGCAGTTGGAGGAATTCTCGACTCATCTCTGGAAACACCATATATTTT. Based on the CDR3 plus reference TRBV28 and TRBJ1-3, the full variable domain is DVKVTQSSRYLVKRTGEKVFLECVQDMDHENMFWYRQDPGLGLRLIYFSYDVKMKEKGDIPEGYSVSREKKERFSLILESASTNQTSMYLCASSWRNSRLISGNTIYFGEGSWLTVV.